The 8 T cell receptor beta chains below were found in one sample sequenced in a study of tumor-infiltrating lymphocytes in primary liver carcinoma. The roughly 18-34 mg bulk tissue piece was not sorted before simultaneous RNA and DNA extraction. TCR beta cDNA was made from 450 to 550 ng total RNA with a constant-region primer. It was through three nested multiplex PCR rounds of slightly modified ARM-PCR that TCR beta libraries arose. Primers for the first two PCR rounds were TRBV1-TRBV30 forward primers and a C-beta reverse primer (about 9 cycles per round). TCRdb re-called the multiplex PCR reads with MiXCR, one entry per CDR3 protein. This sample has about 100,000 distinct CDR3 sequences; less than 70% occur once, and the top ten carry around 30%. Input material: tumor-adjacent normal liver tissue. These receptors were taken from a man aged 40-50 years with primary liver carcinoma and hepatitis B virus infection.

Comments on this clonotype: Sequence at one end of the junction differs from germline and may be a read error. The V call is TRBV6-5, the J call TRBJ2-2, with D hard to call. The CDR3 length is 15 residues. The germline V gene has CDR1 MNHEY and CDR2 SVGAGI. The CDR3 here is CASGYGDLVAGELFF. In nucleotides, the CDR3 is TGTGCCAGCGGTTACGGTGACCTTGTCGCCGGGGAGCTGTTTTTT.

About this clonotype itself: This may stem from a read error, because a much larger clone lies one nucleotide away. V usage is TRBV10-3 and J usage is TRBJ2-1, with 8 bases matching TRBD2. Germline V gene sequence: CDR1 ENHRY, CDR2 SYGVKD. Trimming cost V 4 bases and J 3 bases; bases outside gene matches: 5. The CDR3 contains 15 residues. The CDR3 here is CAISVEAGDYNEQFF. The CDR3, as DNA: TGTGCCATCAGTGTCGAAGCGGGAGACTACAATGAGCAGTTCTTC.

In its sample, this clonotype was seen a few times. Compared with germline, one end of the junction differs, possibly owing to a read error. The rearrangement links TRBV11-2 to TRBJ2-6; 10 bases match TRBD2. The CDR3 has 20 amino acids. The germline V gene has CDR1 SGHAT and CDR2 FQNNGV. The CDR3 sequence is CAGSLDSVAGGLSGANVLTF. The CDR3 nucleotides are TGTGCCGGCAGCTTAGATTCGGTAGCGGGAGGCCTCTCTGGTGCCAACGTCCTGACTTTC.

With respect to this clonotype: A read error may produce the germline difference seen at one junction end. V gene TRBV11-1 combines with J gene TRBJ2-7; weak D call: TRBD1 (6 bases). The CDR3 extends over 14 amino acids. Germline V gene data show CDR1 as SGHAT and CDR2 as FQDESV (reference sequence). The CDR3 DNA reads as TGTGCTAGCATCCCTGCAGGGGTCTTCTACGAGCAGTACTTC. It encodes CASIPAGVFYEQYF. Combining the CDR3 with reference TRBV11-1 and TRBJ2-7 gives the whole variable domain EAEVAQSPRYKITEKSQAVAFWCDPISGHATLYWYRQILGQGPELLVQFQDESVVDDSQLPKDRFSAERLKGVDSTLKIQPAELGDSAMYLCASIPAGVFYEQYFGPGTRLTVT.

Ten or more counts support this clonotype. The chain combines TRBV6-6 with TRBJ2-7, with 12 bases identical to TRBD1. CDR1 and CDR2 (germline): MNHNY, SVGAGI (reference sequence). The trim removed 6 bases at V and 7 bases at J, leaving 13 bases unmatched. The CDR3 contains 16 residues. The CDR3 protein is CASSLSPGQGAGEQYF. DNA of the CDR3: TGTGCCAGCAGCCTTTCCCCGGGACAGGGGGCTGGTGAGCAGTACTTC.

This chain links TRBV20-1 with TRBJ2-7; 8 bases match TRBD1. The ends lost 8 bases at V and 2 bases at J; junction bases unmatched: 11. Germline CDR1 is DFQATT and CDR2 is SNEGSKA (reference sequence). This CDR3 is 14 amino acids long. Written as DNA, the CDR3 is TGCAGTACTACTTGGGGACAGGTTACCTACGAGCAGTACTTC. It translates to CSTTWGQVTYEQYF.

As to this clonotype: A much larger clone lies a single base off, so this may be a read error. The CDR3 DNA follows: TGTGCCAGCAGTGAACACAGATATCAGTCCCAGCATTTT. Amino acids: CASSEHRYQSQHF. The chain is built from TRBV6-1 and TRBJ1-5, with D unclear. The CDR3 runs to 13 residues. Germline CDR1 MNHNS, CDR2 SASEGT.

V and J are TRBV11-2 and TRBJ2-1; D unresolved. Germline V CDR1 and CDR2: SGHAT, FQNNGV. The ends were cut back, 4 bases at V and 9 bases at J, with 22 bases in the middle. This CDR3 comprises 16 residues. The CDR3: CASSWDIRLAMGEQFF. The CDR3 bases are TGTGCCAGCAGCTGGGATATCAGATTAGCCATGGGTGAGCAGTTCTTC.